The 27 T cell receptor beta chains in this list originate from one sample, sequenced in a study of blood T cell repertoires in COVID-19. Sequencing used immunoSEQ multiplex PCR; TCRdb keeps in-frame clones, though not all of them. The table has tens of thousands of clones, about three quarters seen once. Source material: peripheral blood. These receptors were taken from a human donor in a cohort sampled during active COVID-19.

The chain has TRBV6-6 and TRBJ1-5, with TRBD1 as a possible D gene (6 bases). Germline CDR1 reads MNHNY; CDR2 reads SVGAGI (reference sequence). Trimming removed 8 bases from V and 1 base from J, with 12 bases in between. The CDR3 loop spans 14 amino acids. The CDR3 spells CASGRGRSNQPQHF. CDR3 nucleotides: TGTGCCAGCGGCAGGGGAAGGAGCAATCAGCCCCAGCATTTT.

The rearrangement joins TRBV10-2 to TRBJ1-2; 7 bases align to TRBD1. This CDR3 region has 12 residues. Trimming at V came to 7 bases and at J to 8 bases, leaving 7 bases not matched to a gene. Germline V gene sequence: CDR1 WSHSY, CDR2 SAAADI. This CDR3 reads CASTGQAGGYTF. CDR3 bases: TGCGCCAGCACTGGACAGGCGGGAGGCTACACCTTC.

This clone was detected once. The chain recombines TRBV7-9 with TRBJ1-5; TRBD1 aligns across 8 bases. The V segment lost 5 bases and the J segment 2 bases; nucleotides outside the gene matches: 8. Germline-derived CDR1 and CDR2 are SEHNR and FQNEAQ (reference sequence). The CDR3 contains 16 residues. The CDR3 protein is CASSLGQGSGNQPQHF. The CDR3, as DNA: TGTGCCAGCAGCCTAGGACAGGGTTCGGGCAATCAGCCCCAGCATTTT.

The chain couples TRBV4-1 to TRBJ1-5; a weak D match, TRBD1 (5 bases). The germline CDR1 and CDR2 sequences are MGHRA and YSYEKL. V was shortened by 0 bases and J by 8 bases, with 14 bases between the two germline ends. This CDR3 has 15 residues. CDR3 region: CASSQDDSGWEPQHF. The CDR3 DNA follows: TGCGCCAGCAGCCAAGACGACAGCGGGTGGGAGCCCCAGCATTTT.

This chain connects TRBV7-7 to TRBJ1-4; 11 nucleotides agree with TRBD1. Germline CDR1 SSHAT, CDR2 FNYEAQ (reference sequence). J was trimmed by 7 bases and V by 5 bases; bases with no gene match: 6. CDR3 size: 15 residues. CDR3 loop: CASSPSDRGLEKLFF. The CDR3 DNA follows: TGTGCCAGCAGCCCGTCGGACAGGGGGCTTGAAAAACTGTTTTTT.

This rearrangement joins TRBV5-1 to TRBJ2-7; the match to TRBD1 covers 7 bases. Germline CDR1 reads SGHRS; CDR2 reads YFSETQ. J gave up 3 bases and V 0 bases, and 3 bases lay outside the gene matches. The CDR3 is made up of 14 amino acids. The CDR3 coding sequence is TGCGCCAGCAGCTTGGCCCGACAGGGCTACGAGCAGTACTTC. It codes for CASSLARQGYEQYF.

The rearrangement links TRBV5-4 to TRBJ2-3, with 9 bases aligning to TRBD2. Germline CDR1 reads SGHNT; CDR2 reads YYREEE (reference sequence). V shed 4 bases and J 5 bases; nucleotides not matched to a gene: 8. CDR3 length: 15 amino acids. The CDR3 DNA reads TGTGCCAGCAGCACCCCTAGCGGGGTTGTAGATACGCAGTATTTT. Protein product: CASSTPSGVVDTQYF. Combining the CDR3 with reference TRBV5-4 and TRBJ2-3 gives the whole variable domain ETGVTQSPTHLIKTRGQQVTLRCSSQSGHNTVSWYQQALGQGPQFIFQYYREEENGRGNFPPRFSGLQFPNYSSELNVNALELDDSALYLCASSTPSGVVDTQYFGPGTRLTVL.

This clone was seen a single time. J is TRBJ2-3 and V is TRBV3-1 (or the pseudogene TRBV3-2); 8 nucleotides line up with TRBD2. Germline CDR1 and CDR2: LGHDT and YNNKEL (reference sequence). Unmatched junction bases numbered 10, after V lost 6 bases and J lost 5 bases. This CDR3 region has 15 residues. In DNA form, the CDR3 reads TGTGCCAGCAGTCCAACGGGACTAGGATTAGATACGCAGTATTTT. Residues: CASSPTGLGLDTQYF.

The V call is TRBV5-1, the J call TRBJ1-1, with TRBD1 matching over 7 bases. CDR3 length equals 17 residues. Germline CDR1 is SGHRS and CDR2 is YFSETQ. V shed 4 bases and J 5 bases; nucleotides not matched to a gene: 17. The CDR3: CASSPNRQGRAGTEAFF. CDR3 sequence (DNA): TGCGCCAGCAGCCCTAACCGACAGGGACGGGCAGGGACTGAAGCTTTCTTT. The variable domain in full, with the rest retrieved from reference TRBV5-1 and TRBJ1-1, is KAGVTQTPRYLIKTRGQQVTLSCSPISGHRSVSWYQQTPGQGLQFLFEYFSETQRNKGNFPGRFSGRQFSNSRSEMNVSTLELGDSALYLCASSPNRQGRAGTEAFFGQGTRLTVV.

The chain links TRBV3-1 (or the pseudogene TRBV3-2) to TRBJ1-4; D remains unclear. The V end lost 3 bases, the J end lost 5 bases, and 4 bases lay between the germline ends. There are 12 residues in the CDR3. Germline V gene lookup returns CDR1 LGHDT and CDR2 YNNKEL (reference sequence). CDR3 nucleotides: TGTGCCAGCAGCCATTCGAATGAAAAACTGTTTTTT. Protein product: CASSHSNEKLFF.

V and J are TRBV6-6 and TRBJ2-5, with TRBD2 identical over 9 bases. J was trimmed by 3 bases and V by 1 base; bases with no gene match: 6. CDR3 length: 16 residues. The V gene's germline CDR1 is MNHNY and CDR2 SVGAGI (reference sequence). The CDR3 loop reads CASSYLRGGAKETQYF. Written as DNA, the CDR3 is TGTGCCAGCAGTTACTTACGCGGGGGGGCCAAAGAGACCCAGTACTTC.

The chain recombines TRBV10-2 with TRBJ1-5; TRBD1 is a possible D gene (5 bases). This CDR3 has 15 residues. Trimming shortened V by 6 bases and J by 7 bases, and 19 bases separated the two germline ends. Germline CDR1 reads WSHSY; CDR2 reads SAAADI. The CDR3 coding sequence is TGCGCCAGCAGCCCAGCAGATGGTGCAGGGCAGCCCCAGCATTTT. Its protein product is CASSPADGAGQPQHF.

V usage is TRBV28 and J usage is TRBJ2-7, with 9 nucleotides matching TRBD2. The junction had 14 bases not matched to a gene; V was cut back by 11 bases and J by 0 bases. The CDR3 contains 16 residues. CDR1 MDHEN and CDR2 SYDVKM come from the germline V gene. As DNA, the CDR3 is TGTGCCGTAAGGGGTGCCGGGACTAGCACCTCCTACGAGCAGTACTTC. Protein product: CAVRGAGTSTSYEQYF.

This clone occurred a few times. The rearrangement uses TRBV12-3 or TRBV12-4 and TRBJ1-2, with D unresolved. Trimming stripped 5 bases from V and 4 bases from J, with 8 bases between. The CDR3 consists of 12 residues. CDR3 sequence (DNA): TGTGCCAGCAGTCCGCGGGGCTATGGCTACACCTTC. Translation gives CASSPRGYGYTF.

This clone was seen a few times. V is TRBV5-6 and J is TRBJ2-7, with 12 bases aligning to TRBD1. The CDR3 contains 16 residues. Germline CDR1 is SGHDT and CDR2 is YYEEEE. V lost 2 bases to trimming and J lost 7 bases; unmatched junction nucleotides: 10. The CDR3: CASSFVPGQGAEEQYF. The CDR3 nucleotides read TGTGCCAGCAGCTTTGTCCCGGGACAGGGGGCGGAAGAGCAGTACTTC.

This chain connects TRBV6-5 to TRBJ1-3; D remains ambiguous. The germline V and J ends were trimmed by 2 bases and 0 bases, with 8 bases remaining between them. This CDR3 has 15 amino acids. CDR1 is MNHEY, CDR2 SVGAGI, per germline. The CDR3 sequence is CASSYEGSSGNTIYF. Here the CDR3 DNA reads TGTGCCAGCAGTTACGAGGGTAGCTCTGGAAACACCATATATTTT.

The V and J genes are TRBV6-5 and TRBJ2-7; 7 bases fit TRBD1. Germline CDR1 is MNHEY and CDR2 is SVGAGI. CDR3 length equals 13 residues. V was clipped by 7 bases and J by 1 base; unmatched bases: 4. CDR3 nucleotide sequence: TGTGCCAGCAATCCGACAGGGTCCTACGAGCAGTACTTC. This sequence encodes CASNPTGSYEQYF.

This clone was found once. The genes are TRBV18 and TRBJ1-1; TRBD1 agrees at 8 bases. J lost 1 base, V lost 4 bases, and 5 bases had no gene match. CDR1 is KGHSH, CDR2 LQKENI, per germline. The CDR3 sequence is 15 residues long. The CDR3 DNA reads as TGTGCCAGCTCACTCGGGACAGGTGGGAACACTGAAGCTTTCTTT. Amino acids: CASSLGTGGNTEAFF.

Written as DNA, the CDR3 is TGTGCCAGTAGTTCGCCAGGCCTTACCTCACCTTTGAACACTGAAGCTTTCTTT. As protein: CASSSPGLTSPLNTEAFF. J is TRBJ1-1 and V is TRBV19; D gene unclear. Trimming cost V 5 bases and J 0 bases, with 22 bases left between them. This CDR3 comprises 18 residues. CDR1 LNHDA and CDR2 SQIVND come from the germline V gene (reference sequence).

This clone was recorded only once. The rearrangement links TRBV5-6 to TRBJ1-3; D remains ambiguous. The CDR3 spans 13 residues. CDR1 is SGHDT and CDR2 is YYEEEE in the germline V gene. The V end lost 4 bases, the J end lost 4 bases, and 9 bases lay between the germline ends. As DNA, the CDR3 is TGTGCCAGCAGCGTAGTGGTGGGAAACACCATATATTTT. Its translation: CASSVVVGNTIYF.

This chain links TRBV3-1 (or the pseudogene TRBV3-2) with TRBJ2-1; 14 nucleotides align to TRBD2. Trimming cost V 1 base and J 1 base; bases outside gene matches: 9. Germline V lookup: CDR1 LGHDT, CDR2 YNNKEL (reference sequence). CDR3 length: 20 amino acids. This chain's CDR3 is CASSQALVTSGGASYNEQFF. The CDR3 nucleotides are TGTGCCAGCAGCCAAGCTTTGGTGACTAGCGGGGGGGCATCCTACAATGAGCAGTTCTTC.

The V and J genes are TRBV11-3 and TRBJ1-3; maybe TRBD1 (5 bases). V was clipped by 5 bases and J by 0 bases, with 11 bases between them. The CDR3 has 15 amino acids. The V gene's germline CDR1 is SGHNT and CDR2 YENEEA. The CDR3 region is CASSPRQSSGNTIYF. The CDR3 DNA reads as TGTGCCAGCAGCCCCAGACAGAGCTCTGGAAACACCATATATTTT.

This clone was detected only a few times. The chain joins TRBV5-1 to TRBJ2-7, with D possibly matching TRBD1 (6 bases). The CDR3 runs 13 residues. Germline lookup yields CDR1 SGHRS and CDR2 YFSETQ. The V and J ends lost 1 base and 6 bases respectively, with 11 bases between them. CDR3 nucleotide sequence: TGCGCCAGCAGCTTGCGGACGGACAGCGAGCAGTACTTC. Protein: CASSLRTDSEQYF.

The chain employs TRBV5-5 and TRBJ2-5; 8 positions match TRBD2. This CDR3 has 15 residues. The germline CDR1 and CDR2 sequences are SGHKS and YYEKEE (reference sequence). V shed 4 bases, J shed 4 bases, and the junction held 9 bases outside the gene matches. CDR3 in amino acids: CASSPSGGRGETQYF. CDR3 nucleotide sequence: TGTGCCAGCAGCCCAAGCGGGGGTAGGGGAGAGACCCAGTACTTC.

This chain links TRBV6-1 with TRBJ1-2; tentatively, D is TRBD1 (6 bases). Trimming removed 2 bases from V and 2 bases from J, with 9 bases in between. Germline assignment: CDR1 MNHNS and CDR2 SASEGT. This CDR3 contains 14 residues. CDR3 protein: CASSEIDRNYGYTF. The CDR3 region has the DNA TGTGCCAGCAGTGAAATAGACAGGAACTATGGCTACACCTTC.

The chain couples TRBV24-1 to TRBJ1-1, with unresolved D. The germline gives CDR1 KGHDR, CDR2 SFDVKD. Deletions cut 5 bases from V and 5 bases from J, with 11 bases between. The CDR3 loop spans 13 amino acids. The CDR3 spells CATSAGRRTEAFF. The CDR3 DNA reads as TGTGCCACCAGTGCGGGCAGGAGGACTGAAGCTTTCTTT.

The genes are TRBV7-9 and TRBJ2-7; 8 bases fit TRBD1. Germline assignment: CDR1 SEHNR and CDR2 FQNEAQ (reference sequence). Germline trimming cut 1 base from V and 6 bases from J; bases unmatched to any gene: 5. This CDR3 region has 14 residues. The CDR3 DNA sequence: TGTGCCAGCAGCTTAGGGGGACAGGATGGCGAGCAGTACTTC. Protein: CASSLGGQDGEQYF.